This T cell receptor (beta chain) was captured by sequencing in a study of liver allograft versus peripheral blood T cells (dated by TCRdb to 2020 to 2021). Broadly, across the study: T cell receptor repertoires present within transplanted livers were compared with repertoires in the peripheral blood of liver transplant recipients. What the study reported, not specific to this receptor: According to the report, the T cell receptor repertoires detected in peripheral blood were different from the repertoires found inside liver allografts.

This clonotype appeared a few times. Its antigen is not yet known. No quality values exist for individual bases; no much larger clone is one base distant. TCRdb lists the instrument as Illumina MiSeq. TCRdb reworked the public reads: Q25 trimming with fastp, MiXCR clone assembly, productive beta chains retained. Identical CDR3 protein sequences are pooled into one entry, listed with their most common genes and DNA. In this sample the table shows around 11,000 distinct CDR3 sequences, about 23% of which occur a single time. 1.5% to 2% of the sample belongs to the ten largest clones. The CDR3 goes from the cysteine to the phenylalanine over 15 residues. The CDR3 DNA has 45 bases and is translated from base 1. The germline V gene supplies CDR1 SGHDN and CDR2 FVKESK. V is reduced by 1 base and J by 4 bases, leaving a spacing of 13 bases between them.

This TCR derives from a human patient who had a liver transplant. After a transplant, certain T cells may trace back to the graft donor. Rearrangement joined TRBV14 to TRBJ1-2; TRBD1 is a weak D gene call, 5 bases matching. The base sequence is TGTGCCAGCAGCCAAGTAGCAGGGTCCGGCTATGGCTACACCTTC. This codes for CASSQVAGSGYGYTF.